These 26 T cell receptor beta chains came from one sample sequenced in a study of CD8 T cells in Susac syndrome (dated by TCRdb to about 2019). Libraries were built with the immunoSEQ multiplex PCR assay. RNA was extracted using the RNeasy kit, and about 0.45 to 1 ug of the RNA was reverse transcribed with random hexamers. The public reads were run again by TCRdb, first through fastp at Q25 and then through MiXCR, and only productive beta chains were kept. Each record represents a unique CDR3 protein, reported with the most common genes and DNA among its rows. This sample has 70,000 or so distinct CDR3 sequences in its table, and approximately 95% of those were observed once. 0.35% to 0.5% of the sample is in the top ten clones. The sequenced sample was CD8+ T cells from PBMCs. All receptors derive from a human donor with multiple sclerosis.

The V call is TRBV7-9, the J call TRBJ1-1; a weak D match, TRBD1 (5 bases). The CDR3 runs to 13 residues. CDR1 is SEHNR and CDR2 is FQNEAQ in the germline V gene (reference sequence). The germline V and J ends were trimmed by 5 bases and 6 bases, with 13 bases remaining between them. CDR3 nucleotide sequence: TGTGCCAGCAGCCACGAGGGGAGGGCTGAAGCTTTCTTT. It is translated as CASSHEGRAEAFF.

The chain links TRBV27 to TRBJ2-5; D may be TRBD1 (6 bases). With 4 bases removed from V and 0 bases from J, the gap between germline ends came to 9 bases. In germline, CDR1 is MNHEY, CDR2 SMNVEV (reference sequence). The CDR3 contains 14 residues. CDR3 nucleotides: TGTGCCAGCAGTTCGACAGGTCACCAAGAGACCCAGTACTTC. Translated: CASSSTGHQETQYF.

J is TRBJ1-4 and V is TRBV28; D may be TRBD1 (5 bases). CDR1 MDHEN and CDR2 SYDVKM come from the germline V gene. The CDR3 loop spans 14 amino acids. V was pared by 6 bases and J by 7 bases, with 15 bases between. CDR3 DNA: TGTGCCAGCAGCACGGGGGGGGAGAGTGAAAAACTGTTTTTT. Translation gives CASSTGGESEKLFF. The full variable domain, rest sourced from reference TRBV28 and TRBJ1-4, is DVKVTQSSRYLVKRTGEKVFLECVQDMDHENMFWYRQDPGLGLRLIYFSYDVKMKEKGDIPEGYSVSREKKERFSLILESASTNQTSMYLCASSTGGESEKLFFGSGTQLSVL.

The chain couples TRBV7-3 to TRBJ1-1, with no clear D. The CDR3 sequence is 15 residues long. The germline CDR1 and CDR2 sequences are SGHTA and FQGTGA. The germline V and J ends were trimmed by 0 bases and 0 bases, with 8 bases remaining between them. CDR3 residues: CASSLTQGMNTEAFF. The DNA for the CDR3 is TGTGCCAGCAGCTTAACGCAAGGCATGAACACTGAAGCTTTCTTT.

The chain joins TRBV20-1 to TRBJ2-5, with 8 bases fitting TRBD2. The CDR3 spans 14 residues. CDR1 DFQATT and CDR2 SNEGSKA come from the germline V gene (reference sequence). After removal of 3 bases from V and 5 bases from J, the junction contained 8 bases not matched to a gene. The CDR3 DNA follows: TGCAGTGCTAGTCAGCGGGAGTGGTGGGAGACCCAGTACTTC. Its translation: CSASQREWWETQYF.

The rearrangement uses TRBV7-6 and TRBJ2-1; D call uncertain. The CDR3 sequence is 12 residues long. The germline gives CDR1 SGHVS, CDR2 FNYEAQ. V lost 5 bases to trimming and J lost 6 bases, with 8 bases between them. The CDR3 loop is CASSLQVNEQFF. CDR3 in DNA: TGTGCCAGCAGCCTACAAGTCAATGAGCAGTTCTTC. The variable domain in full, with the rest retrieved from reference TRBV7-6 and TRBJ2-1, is GAGVSQSPRYKVTKRGQDVALRCDPISGHVSLYWYRQALGQGPEFLTYFNYEAQQDKSGLPNDRFSAERPEGSISTLTIQRTEQRDSAMYRCASSLQVNEQFFGPGTRLTVL.

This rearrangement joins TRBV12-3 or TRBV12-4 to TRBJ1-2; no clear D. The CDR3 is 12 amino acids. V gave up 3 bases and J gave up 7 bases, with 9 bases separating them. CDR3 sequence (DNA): TGTGCCAGCAGTTTCGCCCCGCGTGGCTACACCTTC. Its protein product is CASSFAPRGYTF.

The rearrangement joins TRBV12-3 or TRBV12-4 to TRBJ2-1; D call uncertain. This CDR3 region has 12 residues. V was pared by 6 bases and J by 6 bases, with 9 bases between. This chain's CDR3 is CASRGRVNEQFF. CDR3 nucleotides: TGTGCCAGCAGGGGAAGGGTCAATGAGCAGTTCTTC.

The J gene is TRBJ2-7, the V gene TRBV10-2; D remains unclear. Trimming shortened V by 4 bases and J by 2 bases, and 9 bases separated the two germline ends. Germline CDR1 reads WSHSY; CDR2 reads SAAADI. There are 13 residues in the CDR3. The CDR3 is CASSGPPTYEQYF. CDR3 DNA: TGCGCCAGCAGTGGACCCCCAACCTACGAGCAGTACTTC.

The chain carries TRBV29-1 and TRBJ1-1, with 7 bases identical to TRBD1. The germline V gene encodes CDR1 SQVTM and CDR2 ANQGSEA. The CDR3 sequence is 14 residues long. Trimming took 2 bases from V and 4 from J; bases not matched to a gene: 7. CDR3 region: CSVERGRAGTEAFF. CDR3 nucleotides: TGCAGCGTTGAAAGGGGGCGCGCCGGCACTGAAGCTTTCTTT.

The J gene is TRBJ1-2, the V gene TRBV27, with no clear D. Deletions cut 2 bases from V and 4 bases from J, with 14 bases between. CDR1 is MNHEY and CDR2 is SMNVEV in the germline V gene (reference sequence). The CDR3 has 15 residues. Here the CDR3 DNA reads TGTGCCAGCAGTTTAATGGACCCGGCGGCCTATGGCTACACCTTC. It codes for CASSLMDPAAYGYTF.

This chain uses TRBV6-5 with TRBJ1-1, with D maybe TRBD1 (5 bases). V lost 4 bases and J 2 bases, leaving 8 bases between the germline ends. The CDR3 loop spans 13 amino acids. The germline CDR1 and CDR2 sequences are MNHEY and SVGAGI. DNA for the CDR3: TGTGCCAGCAGTTCGGGACTTAACACTGAAGCTTTCTTT. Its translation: CASSSGLNTEAFF.

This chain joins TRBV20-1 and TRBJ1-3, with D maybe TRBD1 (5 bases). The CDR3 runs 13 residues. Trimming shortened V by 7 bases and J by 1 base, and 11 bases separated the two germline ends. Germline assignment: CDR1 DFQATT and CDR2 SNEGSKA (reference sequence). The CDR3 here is CSEDTESGNTIYF. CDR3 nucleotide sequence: TGCAGTGAGGACACCGAATCTGGAAACACCATATATTTT.

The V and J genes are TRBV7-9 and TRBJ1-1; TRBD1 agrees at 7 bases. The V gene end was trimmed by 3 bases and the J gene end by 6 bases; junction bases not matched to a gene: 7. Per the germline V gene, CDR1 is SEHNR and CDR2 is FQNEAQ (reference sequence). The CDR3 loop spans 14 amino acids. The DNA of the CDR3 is TGTGCCAGCAGCTTGGCAGGGGGTGAACCTGAAGCTTTCTTT. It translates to CASSLAGGEPEAFF.

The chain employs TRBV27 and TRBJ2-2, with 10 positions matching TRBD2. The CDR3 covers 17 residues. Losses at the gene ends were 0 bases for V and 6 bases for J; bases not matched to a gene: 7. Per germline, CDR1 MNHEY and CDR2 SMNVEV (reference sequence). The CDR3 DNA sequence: TGTGCCAGCAGTTTATCCGCCGGAGCGGGGGGGGCCGGGGAGCTGTTTTTT. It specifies CASSLSAGAGGAGELFF.

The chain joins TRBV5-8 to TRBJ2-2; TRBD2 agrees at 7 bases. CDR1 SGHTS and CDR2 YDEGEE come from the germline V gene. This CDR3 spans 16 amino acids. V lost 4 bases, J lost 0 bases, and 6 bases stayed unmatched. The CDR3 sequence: CASSRPSGTNTGELFF. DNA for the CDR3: TGTGCCAGCAGCCGTCCTAGCGGAACGAACACCGGGGAGCTGTTTTTT.

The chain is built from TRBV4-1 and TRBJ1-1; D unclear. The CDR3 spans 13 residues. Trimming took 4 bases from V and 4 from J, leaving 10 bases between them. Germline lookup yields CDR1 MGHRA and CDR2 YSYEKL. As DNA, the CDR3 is TGCGCCAGCAGCCCCGTTGGCACCACTGAAGCTTTCTTT. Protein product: CASSPVGTTEAFF.

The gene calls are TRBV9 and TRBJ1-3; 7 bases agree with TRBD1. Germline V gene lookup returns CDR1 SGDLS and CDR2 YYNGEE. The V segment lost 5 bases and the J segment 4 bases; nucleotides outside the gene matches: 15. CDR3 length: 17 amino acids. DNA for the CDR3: TGTGCCAGCAGTTCTCCTAGACAGGGCCGGGGGGGAAACACCATATATTTT. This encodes CASSSPRQGRGGNTIYF. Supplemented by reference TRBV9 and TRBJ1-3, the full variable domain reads DSGVTQTPKHLITATGQRVTLRCSPRSGDLSVYWYQQSLDQGLQFLIQYYNGEERAKGNILERFSAQQFPDLHSELNLSSLELGDSALYFCASSSPRQGRGGNTIYFGEGSWLTVV.

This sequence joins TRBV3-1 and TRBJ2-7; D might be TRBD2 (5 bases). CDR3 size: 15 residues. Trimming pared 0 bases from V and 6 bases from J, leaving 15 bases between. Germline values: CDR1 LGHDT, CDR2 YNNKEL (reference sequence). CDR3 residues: CASSQDTGIAREQYF. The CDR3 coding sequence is TGTGCCAGCAGCCAAGATACCGGGATAGCGCGCGAGCAGTACTTC.

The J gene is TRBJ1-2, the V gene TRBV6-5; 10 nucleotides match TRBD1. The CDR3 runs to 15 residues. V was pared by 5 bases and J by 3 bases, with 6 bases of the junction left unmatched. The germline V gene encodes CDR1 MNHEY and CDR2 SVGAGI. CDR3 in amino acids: CASSPGTGVDYGYTF. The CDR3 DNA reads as TGTGCCAGCAGTCCCGGGACAGGGGTAGACTATGGCTACACCTTC.

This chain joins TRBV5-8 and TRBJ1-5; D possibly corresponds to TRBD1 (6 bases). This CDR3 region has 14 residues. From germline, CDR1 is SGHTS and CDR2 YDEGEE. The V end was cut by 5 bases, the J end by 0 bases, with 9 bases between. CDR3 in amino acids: CASRRGSSNQPQHF. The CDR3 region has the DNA TGTGCCAGCAGGAGGGGGAGTAGCAATCAGCCCCAGCATTTT.

The DNA of the CDR3 is TGCACCATAGAGGGGGCCACTGAAGCTTTCTTT. Protein product: CTIEGATEAFF. V and J are TRBV29-1 and TRBJ1-1; 7 bases are shared with TRBD1. Germline values: CDR1 SQVTM, CDR2 ANQGSEA. The CDR3 covers 11 residues.

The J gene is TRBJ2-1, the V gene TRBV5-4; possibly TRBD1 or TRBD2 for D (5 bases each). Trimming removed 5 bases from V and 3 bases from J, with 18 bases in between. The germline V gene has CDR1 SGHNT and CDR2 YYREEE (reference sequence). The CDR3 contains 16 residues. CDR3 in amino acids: CASSLAGRELYNEQFF. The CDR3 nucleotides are TGTGCCAGCAGTCTCGCGGGCAGGGAACTCTACAATGAGCAGTTCTTC.

CDR3: CSVESRAGGLSYGYTF. The DNA for the CDR3 is TGCAGCGTTGAAAGCAGGGCCGGGGGCCTATCCTATGGCTACACCTTC. The chain has TRBV29-1 and TRBJ1-2; the D gene is possibly TRBD1 (6 bases). The V and J ends lost 2 bases and 4 bases respectively, with 20 bases between them. The germline V gene has CDR1 SQVTM and CDR2 ANQGSEA. This CDR3 is 16 amino acids long.

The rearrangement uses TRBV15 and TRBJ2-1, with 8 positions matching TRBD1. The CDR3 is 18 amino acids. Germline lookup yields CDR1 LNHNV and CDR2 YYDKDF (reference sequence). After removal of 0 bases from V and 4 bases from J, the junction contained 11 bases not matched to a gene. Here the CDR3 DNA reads TGTGCCACCAGCAGAGACAATACCGGGACAGGTGTTTACAATGAGCAGTTCTTC. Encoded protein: CATSRDNTGTGVYNEQFF.

The CDR3 DNA follows: TGTGCCAGCACACCCGAGGCCTCCTACGAGCAGTACTTC. This gives the protein CASTPEASYEQYF. The chain combines TRBV7-9 with TRBJ2-7; no reliable D call. Germline CDR1 SEHNR, CDR2 FQNEAQ (reference sequence). Trimming shortened V by 7 bases and J by 0 bases, and 10 bases separated the two germline ends. The CDR3 extends over 13 amino acids. Variable domain in full (rest from reference TRBV7-9 and TRBJ2-7): DTGVSQNPRHKITKRGQNVTFRCDPISEHNRLYWYRQTLGQGPEFLTYFQNEAQLEKSRLLSDRFSAERPKGSFSTLEIQRTEQGDSAMYLCASTPEASYEQYFGPGTRLTVT.